The 2 T cell receptor beta chains in this list originate from one sample, sequenced in a study of blood T cell repertoires in COVID-19. TCRdb keeps only in-frame clones here, not all; method: immunoSEQ multiplex PCR. The table has fewer than 90,000 clones, approximately 80% seen once. The source material was peripheral blood. The source is a human donor in a cohort sampled during active COVID-19.

The gene calls are TRBV28 and TRBJ2-7, with TRBD1 matching over 9 bases. Germline V CDR1 and CDR2: MDHEN, SYDVKM. V dropped 6 bases and J dropped 6; count of bases not matched to a gene: 15. The CDR3 extends over 16 amino acids. CDR3 sequence reads: CASSQARTGEGSEQYF. The CDR3 nucleotides read TGTGCCAGCAGCCAAGCCCGGACAGGGGAAGGGTCCGAGCAGTACTTC.

The chain joins TRBV7-6 to TRBJ2-3; 9 bases are shared with TRBD2. With V trimmed by 0 bases and J by 3 bases, 4 bases remained unmatched. There are 16 residues in the CDR3. In germline, CDR1 is SGHVS, CDR2 FNYEAQ. The CDR3 protein is CASSLALLAGTDTQYF. The CDR3 nucleotides are TGTGCCAGCAGCTTAGCGCTCCTAGCGGGAACAGATACGCAGTATTTT.